These 2 T cell receptor beta chains came from one sample sequenced in a study of blood T cell repertoires in COVID-19. Profiling relied on immunoSEQ multiplex PCR, and the TCRdb table lists in-frame clones only, not all of them. The data show about 270,000 clones, with roughly 88% seen just once and 2% to 2.5% held by the top ten. The sequenced material came from PBMCs or T cells enriched from blood (not recorded which). The receptors stem from a woman aged 35 to 49 with acute COVID-19.

Concerning this clone: At the DNA level, this CDR3 is encoded by other sequences in the same sample as well. The chain combines TRBV2 with TRBJ2-3; the D gene is possibly TRBD2 (5 bases). CDR1 and CDR2 from the germline V gene are SNHLY and FYNNEI. Deletions cut 6 bases from V and 3 bases from J, with 10 bases between. This CDR3 contains 13 residues. CDR3 coding DNA: TGTGCCAGCAGGGGCGGGCGGACAGATACGCAGTATTTT. Translated: CASRGGRTDTQYF. The full variable domain, in which reference TRBV2 and TRBJ2-3 provide the parts outside the CDR3, is EPEVTQTPSHQVTQMGQEVILRCVPISNHLYFYWYRQILGQKVEFLVSFYNNEISEKSEIFDDQFSVERPDGSNFTLKIRSTKLEDSAMYFCASRGGRTDTQYFGPGTRLTVL.

The chain is built from TRBV18 and TRBJ2-1; 8 bases agree with TRBD1. V was clipped by 3 bases and J by 5 bases; unmatched bases: 12. The CDR3 is made up of 17 amino acids. Per the germline V gene, CDR1 is KGHSH and CDR2 is LQKENI. The CDR3 here is CASSPRKGQAYNNEQFF. For the CDR3, the DNA is TGTGCCAGCTCACCTAGGAAGGGACAGGCATACAACAATGAGCAGTTCTTC.